This T cell receptor (beta chain) was profiled in a study of blood T cell repertoires in COVID-19 (dated by TCRdb to between 2020 and 2021). A note on the overall study: Samples from collaborators originated in the United States, Italy and Spain and spanned both the acute and convalescent phases of COVID-19. The prospective study material was composed of cDNA or gDNA derived from T cells, B-cell-depleted T cells, or PBMCs. Subjects who had been exposed to COVID-19, were actively infected with it, or had recovered from it provided the deeply sampled blood TCRbeta repertoires that made up the dataset. The repertoires were released in a freely available public database meant as a resource for research on the immune response to SARS-CoV-2. The samples were drawn from the first 160 participants of the ongoing ImmuneRACE study and from 950 to 1,500 subjects provided by 6 global collaborators. Sample metadata almost always included a de-identified subject ID, COVID-19 status, age in years and sex. Where HLA class I and class II types were available, the types were taken from metadata supplied by the sample provider, not from assay-based typing. Summary of the overall study and its limitations: How much clinical and demographic metadata was included differed by source and by participant, and the metadata was provided uncurated.

Whole blood was collected in K2EDTA tubes by collaborating institutions according to the institutions' own protocols. For TCRbeta analysis, collaborators shipped samples in one of three forms: frozen whole blood, isolated PBMCs, or DNA extracted from either of those sample types. Spanning cysteine to phenylalanine, the CDR3 consists of 16 amino acids. Only the CDR3 portion is preserved as DNA: 48 bases, with reading frame beginning at the first base. As encoded in the germline V gene, CDR1 is SGHVS while CDR2 is FQNEAQ. V lost 1 base and J lost 8 bases, and the count of bases not matched to a germline gene is 8. This clone is a singleton in its sample. The target of this receptor is not known. Base quality data are lacking; no much larger clone is found one base away. TCRbeta CDR3 regions were amplified from genomic DNA using the immunoSEQ Assay, a bias-controlled multiplex PCR. The study's processing was this. Within the assay, amplification of reference gene primers was used to estimate how many nucleated cells each sample contained. To quantify the absolute abundance of each unique TCRbeta CDR3 rearrangement, sequence reads were collapsed and filtered. Productive Simpson clonality was computed per sample as the square root of Simpson's diversity index over productive rearrangements. As stored in TCRdb, this immuneACCESS dataset retains in-frame rearrangements with V and J assigned. A fraction of the clones does not appear; measured against another copy, unresolved V genes explain less than half of the discrepancy, and the remainder lacks a known reason. That table gives V, J and clone size, and the DNA gave D and trimming. Within this sample are approximately 430,000 clones, with about nine tenths of them counted one time only. The top ten clones comprise approximately 1.4% of the sample.

The sample consisted of peripheral blood. Rearrangement joined TRBV7-8 to TRBJ2-1; TRBD2 fits 10 bases in the junction. The sequence was obtained from a woman aged 25-40 years with active or convalescent COVID-19. The nucleotide sequence is TGTGCCAGCAGCTTAGGCACCGGGACTAGCGCGGATGAGCAGTTCTTC. Its product reads: CASSLGTGTSADEQFF.